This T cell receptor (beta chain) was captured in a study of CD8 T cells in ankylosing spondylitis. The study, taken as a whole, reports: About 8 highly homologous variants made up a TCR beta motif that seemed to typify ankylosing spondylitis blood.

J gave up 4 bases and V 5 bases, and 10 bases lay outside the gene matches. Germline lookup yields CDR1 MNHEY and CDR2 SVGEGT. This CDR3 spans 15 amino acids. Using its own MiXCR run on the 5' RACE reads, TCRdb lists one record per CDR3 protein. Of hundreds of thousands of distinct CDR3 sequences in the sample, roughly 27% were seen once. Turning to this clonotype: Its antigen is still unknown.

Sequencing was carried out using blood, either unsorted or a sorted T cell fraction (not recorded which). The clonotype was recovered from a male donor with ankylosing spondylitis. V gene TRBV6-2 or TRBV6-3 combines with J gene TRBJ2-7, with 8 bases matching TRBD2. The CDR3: CASSPLAGRIYEQYF. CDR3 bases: TGTGCCAGCAGTCCTTTAGCGGGACGAATTTACGAGCAGTACTTC.